These T cell receptor beta chains were read from a single sample in a study of CD8+ T cells in alopecia areata. Measured with immunoSEQ multiplex PCR; TCRdb has only the in-frame clones, and not every one. The sample has 90,000 to 100,000 clones, about 58% seen once. The sample in question was CD8+ T cells sorted from blood, obtained at week 4, from a patient treated with tofacitinib. The receptor source for this set is a human donor with alopecia areata. The CDR3 runs from the conserved cysteine through the conserved F or W. Each record gives: J gene, V gene, CDR3 protein.

j_call: TRBJ2-3
v_call: TRBV28
cdr3_aa: CASQLAGGFTDTQYF

j_call: TRBJ2-7
v_call: TRBV30
cdr3_aa: CAWSPGGTSYEQYF

j_call: TRBJ1-2
v_call: TRBV29-1
cdr3_aa: CSAGGANYGYTF

j_call: TRBJ2-7
v_call: TRBV29-1
cdr3_aa: CSVAGGGLARYF

j_call: TRBJ2-5
v_call: TRBV7-2
cdr3_aa: CASSPDPYRGKKETQYF

j_call: TRBJ2-6
v_call: TRBV28
cdr3_aa: CASRGAAGNSGANVLTF

j_call: TRBJ2-2
v_call: TRBV29-1
cdr3_aa: CSVARTGGTGELFF

j_call: TRBJ1-6
v_call: TRBV15
cdr3_aa: CATSRDRGRMDNSPLHF

j_call: TRBJ1-5
v_call: TRBV7-9
cdr3_aa: CASSLGRQGEQPQHF

j_call: TRBJ2-7
v_call: TRBV27
cdr3_aa: CASRLGTSGGYEQYF

j_call: TRBJ2-2
v_call: TRBV5-4
cdr3_aa: CASSLTGGHTGELFF

j_call: TRBJ1-5
v_call: TRBV27
cdr3_aa: CASSIGGQPQHF

j_call: TRBJ2-5
v_call: TRBV6-5
cdr3_aa: CASSPWASGTETQYF

j_call: TRBJ2-1
v_call: TRBV5-6
cdr3_aa: CASSFTYNEQFF

j_call: TRBJ2-6
v_call: TRBV10-3
cdr3_aa: CAISEPRNSGANVLTF

j_call: TRBJ2-2
v_call: TRBV27
cdr3_aa: CASRIGTGGNTGELFF

j_call: TRBJ2-1
v_call: TRBV27
cdr3_aa: CASSLSGSYNEQFF

j_call: TRBJ2-7
v_call: TRBV6-6
cdr3_aa: CASSYLLAGVYHEQYF

j_call: TRBJ1-3
v_call: TRBV7-7
cdr3_aa: CASSPGQGTGNTIYF

j_call: TRBJ2-1
v_call: TRBV2
cdr3_aa: CASRPQNYNEQFF

j_call: TRBJ2-7
v_call: TRBV27
cdr3_aa: CASSFRGGAYEQYF

j_call: TRBJ2-7
v_call: TRBV7-9
cdr3_aa: CASSSLGTSDYEQYF

j_call: TRBJ1-1
v_call: TRBV30
cdr3_aa: CAWSVGAGNTEAFF

j_call: TRBJ2-7
v_call: TRBV5-1
cdr3_aa: CASSAPDPISLGYEQYF

j_call: TRBJ1-1
v_call: TRBV5-1
cdr3_aa: CASSLGDRERNTEAFF

j_call: TRBJ2-6
v_call: TRBV25-1
cdr3_aa: CASTGQGPNSGANVLTF

j_call: TRBJ1-1
v_call: TRBV6-5
cdr3_aa: CASSYSPGTEAFF

j_call: TRBJ1-1
v_call: TRBV29-1
cdr3_aa: CSVHRGFEAFF

j_call: TRBJ2-1
v_call: TRBV9
cdr3_aa: CASSVDSSDNNEQFF

j_call: TRBJ2-5
v_call: TRBV6-5
cdr3_aa: CASSFVGGETQYF

j_call: TRBJ2-5
v_call: TRBV29-1
cdr3_aa: CRVVHQGQTQYF

j_call: TRBJ2-1
v_call: TRBV7-7
cdr3_aa: CASSLEASGRSNEQFF

j_call: TRBJ2-7
v_call: TRBV29-1
cdr3_aa: CSVEAPSRGGGFYEQYF

j_call: TRBJ2-5
v_call: TRBV5-1
cdr3_aa: CASSLDSQETQYF

j_call: TRBJ1-1
v_call: TRBV6-5
cdr3_aa: CASSGAHGRTEAFF

j_call: TRBJ1-5
v_call: TRBV4-3
cdr3_aa: CASSQDVGFSNQPQHF

j_call: TRBJ1-2
v_call: TRBV7-2
cdr3_aa: CASSPGTGTGYTF

j_call: TRBJ1-1
v_call: TRBV7-9
cdr3_aa: CASSPGRADTEAFF

j_call: TRBJ1-5
v_call: TRBV7-9
cdr3_aa: CASSLGRAGHQPQHF

j_call: TRBJ2-2
v_call: TRBV11-2
cdr3_aa: CASSLDPGQEGGELFF

j_call: TRBJ2-5
v_call: TRBV10-3
cdr3_aa: CAISERHFRTQETQYF

j_call: TRBJ2-1
v_call: TRBV4-1
cdr3_aa: CASSPGGSYNEQFF

j_call: TRBJ1-1
v_call: TRBV14
cdr3_aa: CASSRRGDGNTEAFF

j_call: TRBJ2-7
v_call: TRBV5-1
cdr3_aa: CASSPIAGDEQYF

j_call: TRBJ1-4
v_call: TRBV7-2
cdr3_aa: CASSDRTRGWEKLFF

j_call: TRBJ2-5
v_call: TRBV5-1
cdr3_aa: CASSLVPLDRGAVRETQYF

j_call: TRBJ2-7
v_call: TRBV4-3
cdr3_aa: CASSQDRVGGSTYEQYF

j_call: TRBJ1-2
v_call: TRBV29-1
cdr3_aa: CSVDAGYGYTF

j_call: TRBJ1-1
v_call: TRBV7-3
cdr3_aa: CASSLIGGGNTEAFF